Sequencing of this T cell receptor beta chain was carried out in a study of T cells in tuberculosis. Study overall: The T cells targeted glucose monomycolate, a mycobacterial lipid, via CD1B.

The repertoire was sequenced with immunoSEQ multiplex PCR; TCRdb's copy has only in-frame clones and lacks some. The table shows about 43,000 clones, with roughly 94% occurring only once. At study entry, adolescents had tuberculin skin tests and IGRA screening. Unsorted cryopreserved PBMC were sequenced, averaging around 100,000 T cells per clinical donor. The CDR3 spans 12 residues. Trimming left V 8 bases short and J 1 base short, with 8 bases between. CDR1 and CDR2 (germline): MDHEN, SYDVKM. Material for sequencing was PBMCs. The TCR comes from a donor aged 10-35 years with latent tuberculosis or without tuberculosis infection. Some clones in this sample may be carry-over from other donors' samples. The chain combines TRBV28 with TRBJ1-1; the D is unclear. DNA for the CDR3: TGTGCCAGCTATCGGGGGAACACTGAAGCTTTCTTT. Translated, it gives CASYRGNTEAFF.